The entry that follows covers one TCR beta chain sequence. V trimming: 4 bases; J trimming: 3 bases; junction bases outside the gene matches: 7. CDR1 is SGHRS, CDR2 YFSETQ, per germline. The CDR3 length is 15 residues. The source of the sample is a study of T-cell reconstitution after alpha-beta-depleted transplantation in children. Unique molecular identifiers were incorporated into the prepared TCRbeta library. TCRdb re-called the PCR reads with MiXCR, one entry per CDR3 protein. Here the sample spans about 480,000 distinct CDR3 sequences, around 12% being singletons. The gene calls are TRBV5-1 and TRBJ2-4; 7 bases align to TRBD2. This material consisted of PBMCs from the stem cell graft donor, taken from the stem cell graft. The origin of this receptor is a human donor who donated a stem cell graft to a child with combined immunodeficiency. CDR3 DNA sequence: TGCGCCAGCAGCCGCGGGAGAGGAGGCAAAAACATTCAGTACTTC. Its translation: CASSRGRGGKNIQYF.